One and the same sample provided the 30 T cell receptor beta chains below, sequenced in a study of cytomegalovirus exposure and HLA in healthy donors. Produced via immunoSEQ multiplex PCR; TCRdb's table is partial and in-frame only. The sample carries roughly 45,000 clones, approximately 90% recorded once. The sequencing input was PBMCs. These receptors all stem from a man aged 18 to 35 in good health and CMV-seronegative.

The CDR3, as DNA: TGCAGCGTGACAGGGCTCGACGAGACCCAGTACTTC. This codes for CSVTGLDETQYF. The chain employs TRBV29-1 and TRBJ2-5; 7 bases are a match to TRBD1. The length of the CDR3 is 12 residues. V lost 6 bases, J lost 5 bases, and 6 bases stayed unmatched. Germline lookup yields CDR1 SQVTM and CDR2 ANQGSEA.

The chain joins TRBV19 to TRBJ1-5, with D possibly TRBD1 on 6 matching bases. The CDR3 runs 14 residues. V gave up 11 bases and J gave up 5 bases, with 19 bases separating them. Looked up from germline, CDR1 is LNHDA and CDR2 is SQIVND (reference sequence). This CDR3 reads CAAQGRRNYQPQHF. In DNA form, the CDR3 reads TGTGCCGCACAGGGAAGACGGAACTATCAGCCCCAGCATTTT. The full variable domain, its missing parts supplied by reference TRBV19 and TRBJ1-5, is DGGITQSPKYLFRKEGQNVTLSCEQNLNHDAMYWYRQDPGQGLRLIYYSQIVNDFQKGDIAEGYSVSREKKESFPLTVTSAQKNPTAFYLCAAQGRRNYQPQHFGDGTRLSIL.

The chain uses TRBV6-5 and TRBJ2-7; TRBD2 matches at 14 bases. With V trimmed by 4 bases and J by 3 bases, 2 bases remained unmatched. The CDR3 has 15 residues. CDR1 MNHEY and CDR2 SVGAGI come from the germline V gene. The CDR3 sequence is CASSFGTSGSYEQYF. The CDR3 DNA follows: TGTGCCAGCAGTTTCGGGACTAGCGGGAGCTACGAGCAGTACTTC.

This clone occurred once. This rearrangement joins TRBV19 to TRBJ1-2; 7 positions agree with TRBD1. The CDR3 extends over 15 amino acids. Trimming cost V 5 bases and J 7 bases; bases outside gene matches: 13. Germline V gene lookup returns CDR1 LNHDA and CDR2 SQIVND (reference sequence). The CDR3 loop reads CASSATLLGQSGYTF. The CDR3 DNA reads TGTGCCAGTAGTGCCACCCTTTTGGGACAGAGTGGCTACACCTTC.

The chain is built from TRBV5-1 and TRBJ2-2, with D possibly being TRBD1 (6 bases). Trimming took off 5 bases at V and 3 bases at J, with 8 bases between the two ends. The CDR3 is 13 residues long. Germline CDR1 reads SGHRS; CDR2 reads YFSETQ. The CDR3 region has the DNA TGCGCCAGCAGACGGACAGACACCGGGGAGCTGTTTTTT. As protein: CASRRTDTGELFF.

Here the CDR3 reads CSVEVRQGNEQFF. CDR3 nucleotides: TGCAGCGTTGAGGTCCGGCAGGGAAATGAGCAGTTCTTC. The gene calls are TRBV29-1 and TRBJ2-1; D is possibly TRBD1 (5 bases). Germline assignment: CDR1 SQVTM and CDR2 ANQGSEA. The V end lost 3 bases, the J end lost 7 bases, and 13 bases lay between the germline ends. This CDR3 comprises 13 residues.

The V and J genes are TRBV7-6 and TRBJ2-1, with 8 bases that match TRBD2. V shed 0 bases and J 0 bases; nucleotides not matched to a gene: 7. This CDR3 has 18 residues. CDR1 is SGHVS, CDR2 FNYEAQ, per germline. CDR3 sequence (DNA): TGTGCCAGCAGCTTAGCGTCCCGGGGGGGGTACTCCTACAATGAGCAGTTCTTC. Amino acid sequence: CASSLASRGGYSYNEQFF.

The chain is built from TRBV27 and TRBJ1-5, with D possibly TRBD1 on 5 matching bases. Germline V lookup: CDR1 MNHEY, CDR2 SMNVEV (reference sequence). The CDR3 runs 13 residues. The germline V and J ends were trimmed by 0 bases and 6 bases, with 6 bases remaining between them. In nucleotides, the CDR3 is TGTGCCAGCAGTTTATCCGGGGGTCAGCCCCAGCATTTT. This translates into CASSLSGGQPQHF.

The CDR3 DNA reads TGTGCCAGCAGTGTCCAGCGGGCCTCTAGCACAGATACGCAGTATTTT. Translating it yields CASSVQRASSTDTQYF. The chain employs TRBV6-1 and TRBJ2-3; a weak D match, TRBD2 (6 bases). This CDR3 has 16 amino acids. V was cut by 4 bases and J by 0 bases, with 14 bases left in between. Germline loops: CDR1 MNHNS, CDR2 SASEGT.

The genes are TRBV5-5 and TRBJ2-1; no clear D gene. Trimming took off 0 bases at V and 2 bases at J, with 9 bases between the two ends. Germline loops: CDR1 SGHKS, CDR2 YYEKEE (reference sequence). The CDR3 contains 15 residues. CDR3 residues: CASSLVLGPYNEQFF. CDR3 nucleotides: TGTGCCAGCAGCTTGGTTCTAGGCCCCTACAATGAGCAGTTCTTC.

The CDR3 reads CASSPSQWAETQYF. The CDR3 DNA follows: TGTGCCAGCAGTCCTTCGCAGTGGGCGGAGACCCAGTACTTC. The rearrangement joins TRBV28 to TRBJ2-5; D is unclear. The V and J ends lost 5 bases and 5 bases respectively, with 15 bases between them. The CDR3 extends over 14 amino acids. Per the germline V gene, CDR1 is MDHEN and CDR2 is SYDVKM.

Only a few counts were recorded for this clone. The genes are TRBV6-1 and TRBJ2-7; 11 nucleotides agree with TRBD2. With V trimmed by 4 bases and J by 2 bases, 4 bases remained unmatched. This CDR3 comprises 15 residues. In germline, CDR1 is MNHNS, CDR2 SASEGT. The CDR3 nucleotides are TGTGCCAGCAGTGCAACTAGCGGGGGAGCCTACGAGCAGTACTTC. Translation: CASSATSGGAYEQYF.

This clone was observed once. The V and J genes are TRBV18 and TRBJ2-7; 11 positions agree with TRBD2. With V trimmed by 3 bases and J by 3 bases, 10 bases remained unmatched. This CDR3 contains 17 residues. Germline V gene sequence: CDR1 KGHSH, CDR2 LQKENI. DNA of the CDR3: TGTGCCAGCTCACCCCTAGCGGGGGGCCTCCGCCTCTACGAGCAGTACTTC. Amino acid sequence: CASSPLAGGLRLYEQYF.

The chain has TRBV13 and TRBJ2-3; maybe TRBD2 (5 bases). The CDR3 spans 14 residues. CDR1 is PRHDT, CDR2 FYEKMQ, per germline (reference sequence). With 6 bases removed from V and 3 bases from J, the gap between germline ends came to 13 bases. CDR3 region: CASRRNERTDTQYF. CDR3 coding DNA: TGTGCCAGCAGACGAAACGAGCGGACAGATACGCAGTATTTT. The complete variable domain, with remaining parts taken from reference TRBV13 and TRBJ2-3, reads AAGVIQSPRHLIKEKRETATLKCYPIPRHDTVYWYQQGPGQDPQFLISFYEKMQSDKGSIPDRFSAQQFSDYHSELNMSSLELGDSALYFCASRRNERTDTQYFGPGTRLTVL.

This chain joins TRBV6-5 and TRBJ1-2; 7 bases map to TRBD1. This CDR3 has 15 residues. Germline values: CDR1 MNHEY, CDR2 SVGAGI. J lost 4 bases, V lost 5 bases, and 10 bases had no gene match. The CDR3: CASSGGTEGGYGYTF. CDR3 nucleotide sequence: TGTGCCAGCAGTGGTGGGACAGAGGGGGGCTATGGCTACACCTTC.

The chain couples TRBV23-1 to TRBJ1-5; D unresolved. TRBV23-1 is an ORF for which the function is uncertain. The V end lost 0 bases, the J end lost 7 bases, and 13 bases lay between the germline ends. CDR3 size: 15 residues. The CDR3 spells CASSQSRWREQPQHF. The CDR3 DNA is TGCGCCAGCAGTCAATCTAGGTGGCGGGAACAGCCCCAGCATTTT.

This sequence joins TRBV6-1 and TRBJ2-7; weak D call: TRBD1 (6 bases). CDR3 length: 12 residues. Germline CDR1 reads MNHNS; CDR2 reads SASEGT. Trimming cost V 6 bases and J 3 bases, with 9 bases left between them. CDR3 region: CASRQGGYEQYF. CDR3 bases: TGTGCCAGCAGACAGGGTGGCTACGAGCAGTACTTC.

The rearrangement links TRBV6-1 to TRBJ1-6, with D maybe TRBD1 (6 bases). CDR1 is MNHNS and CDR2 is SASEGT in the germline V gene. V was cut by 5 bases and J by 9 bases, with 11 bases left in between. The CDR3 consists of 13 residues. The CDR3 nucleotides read TGTGCCAGCAGTTCCCACAGGGCTTCACCCCTCCACTTT. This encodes CASSSHRASPLHF.

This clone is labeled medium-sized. The CDR3 DNA reads as TGTGCCAGCAGTGAAAACAACTACGAGCAGTACTTC. Translated, it gives CASSENNYEQYF. J is TRBJ2-7 and V is TRBV7-8, with no clear D. V was trimmed by 6 bases and J by 3 bases, leaving 9 bases between them. The length of the CDR3 is 12 residues. Germline CDR1 reads SGHVS; CDR2 reads FQNEAQ.

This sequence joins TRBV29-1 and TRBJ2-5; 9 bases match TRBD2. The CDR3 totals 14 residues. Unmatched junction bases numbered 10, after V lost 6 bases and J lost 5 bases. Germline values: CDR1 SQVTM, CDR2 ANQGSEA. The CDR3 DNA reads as TGCAGCGTGACCGAGACTAGCGGACGGGAGACCCAGTACTTC. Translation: CSVTETSGRETQYF.

CDR3 sequence: CASNRVAPSSYEQYF. Written as DNA, the CDR3 is TGTGCCAGCAACCGGGTAGCGCCAAGCTCCTACGAGCAGTACTTC. The chain is built from TRBV28 and TRBJ2-7; perhaps TRBD2 as D (5 bases). V was clipped by 7 bases and J by 0 bases, with 16 bases between them. CDR3 length equals 15 residues. CDR1 is MDHEN, CDR2 SYDVKM, per germline.

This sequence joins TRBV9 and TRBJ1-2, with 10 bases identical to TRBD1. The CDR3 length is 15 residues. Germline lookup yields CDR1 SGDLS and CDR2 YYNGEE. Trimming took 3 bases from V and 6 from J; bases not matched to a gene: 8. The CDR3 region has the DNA TGTGCCAGCAGCGCCGGCCGGGACAGGGGTGATGGCTACACCTTC. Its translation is CASSAGRDRGDGYTF.

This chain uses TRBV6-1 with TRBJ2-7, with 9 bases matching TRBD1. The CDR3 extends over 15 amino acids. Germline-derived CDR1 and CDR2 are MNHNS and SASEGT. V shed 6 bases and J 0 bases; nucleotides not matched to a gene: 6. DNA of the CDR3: TGTGCCAGCAGGAGGGACAGGGTGACCTCCTACGAGCAGTACTTC. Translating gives CASRRDRVTSYEQYF.

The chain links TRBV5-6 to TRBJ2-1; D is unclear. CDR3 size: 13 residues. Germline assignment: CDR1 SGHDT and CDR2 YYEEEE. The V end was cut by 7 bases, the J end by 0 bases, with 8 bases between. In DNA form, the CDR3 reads TGTGCCAGCGCGGAGAGCTCCTACAATGAGCAGTTCTTC. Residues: CASAESSYNEQFF.

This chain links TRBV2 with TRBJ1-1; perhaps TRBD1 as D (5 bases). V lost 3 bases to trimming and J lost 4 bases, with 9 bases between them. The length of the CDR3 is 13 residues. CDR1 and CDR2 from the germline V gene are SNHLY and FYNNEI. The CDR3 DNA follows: TGTGCCAGCAGTGAGGAGACAGTCACTGAAGCTTTCTTT. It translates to CASSEETVTEAFF.

The CDR3 region has the DNA TGCGCCAGCAGCTTAGGACAGGGGGGAGGCTACACCTTC. Translated, it gives CASSLGQGGGYTF. This chain connects TRBV5-1 to TRBJ1-2; 10 nucleotides line up with TRBD1. Germline V gene sequence: CDR1 SGHRS, CDR2 YFSETQ. V lost 2 bases to trimming and J lost 8 bases; unmatched junction nucleotides: 3. The CDR3 length is 13 residues.

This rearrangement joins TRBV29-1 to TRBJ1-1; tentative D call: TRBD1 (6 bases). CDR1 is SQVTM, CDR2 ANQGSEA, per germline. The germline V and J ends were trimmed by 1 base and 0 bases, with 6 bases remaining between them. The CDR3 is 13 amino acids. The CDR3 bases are TGCAGCGTTGAAGCAGGGGTGAACACTGAAGCTTTCTTT. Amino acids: CSVEAGVNTEAFF. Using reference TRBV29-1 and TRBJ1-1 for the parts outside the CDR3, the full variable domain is SAVISQKPSRDICQRGTSLTIQCQVDSQVTMMFWYRQQPGQSLTLIATANQGSEATYESGFVIDKFPISRPNLTFSTLTVSNMSPEDSSIYLCSVEAGVNTEAFFGQGTRLTVV.

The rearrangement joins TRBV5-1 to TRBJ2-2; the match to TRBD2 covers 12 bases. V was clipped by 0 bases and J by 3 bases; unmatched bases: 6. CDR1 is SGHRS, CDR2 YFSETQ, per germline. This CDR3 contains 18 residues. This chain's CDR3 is CASSLALAGGSDTGELFF. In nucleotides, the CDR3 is TGCGCCAGCAGCTTGGCCCTAGCGGGGGGGTCTGACACCGGGGAGCTGTTTTTT.

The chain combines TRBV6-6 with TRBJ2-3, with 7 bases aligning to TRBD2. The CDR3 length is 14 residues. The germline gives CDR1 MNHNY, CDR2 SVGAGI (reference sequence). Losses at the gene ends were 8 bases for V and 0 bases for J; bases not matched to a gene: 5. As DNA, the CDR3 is TGTGCCAGCGAAACTAGCGCCAGCACAGATACGCAGTATTTT. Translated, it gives CASETSASTDTQYF.

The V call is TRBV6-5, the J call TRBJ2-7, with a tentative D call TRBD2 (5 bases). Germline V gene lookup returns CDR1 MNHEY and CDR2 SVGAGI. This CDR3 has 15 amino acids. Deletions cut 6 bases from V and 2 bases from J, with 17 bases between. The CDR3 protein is CASSPAGQPAYEQYF. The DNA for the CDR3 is TGTGCCAGCAGCCCCGCGGGCCAGCCGGCCTACGAGCAGTACTTC.